This is a list of T cell receptor beta chains from one sample in a study of blood T cell repertoires in COVID-19. Libraries were prepared by immunoSEQ multiplex PCR; TCRdb keeps only in-frame clonotypes and omits some of them. The data show roughly 400,000 clones, around nine tenths seen once. The material sequenced was PBMCs or T cells enriched from blood (not recorded which). Every receptor here comes from a woman aged 18-29 years who had been exposed to COVID-19. CDR3s include the opening cysteine and the closing phenylalanine or tryptophan. Fields, in order: V gene, clone size, CDR3 protein. A row's size may be missing; if present it is once, few, many or a size class.

TRBV9,-,CASSDYVRPRVASGANVLTF
TRBV3-1/TRBV3-2,-,CASSQGRQAEQFF
TRBV19,few,CASSILQGSGANVLTF
TRBV24-1,-,CATSHQGDTQYF
TRBV6-5,-,CASRVTLPGTQYF
TRBV7-9,-,CASSLGGTGYEQYF
TRBV6-5,-,CASRQGTGLSGYTF
TRBV18,-,CASSPFGQGSGNTIYF
TRBV9,-,CASSVVVGDGELFF
TRBV4-1,once,CASSLGFDNEQFF
TRBV28,-,CASGFPGQGAYGYTF
TRBV9,-,CASSPFPGGRADTQYF
TRBV7-9,-,CASSARTGINEKLFF
TRBV19,-,CASSSGDRGFYEQYF
TRBV9,-,CASSVGGGTGLETQYF
TRBV14,-,CASSPGQVNTEAFF
TRBV2,-,CASSEVAATTYGYTF
TRBV28,-,CASRTRGDYGYTF
TRBV6-1,-,CASSESGLAGEQYF
TRBV10-1,-,CASSALPRDSTYEQYF
TRBV28,-,CASSSNAGTRRETQYF
TRBV3-1/TRBV3-2,-,CASSQAGGTEQFF
TRBV5-1,-,CASSEQGTNTEAFF
TRBV24-1,-,CATSDPGQNSPLHF
TRBV7-9,-,CASSLAGQGFTEAFF
TRBV5-1,-,CASRFLAGFNEQFF
TRBV20-1,few,CSASVQGNEKLFF
TRBV9,-,CASSVVGTSGNTGELFF
TRBV2,-,CASSEARGGFNTEAFF
TRBV27,-,CASSPGLSLYEQYF
TRBV18,-,CASSPQRGYEQYF
TRBV7-6,-,CASSISPETQYF
TRBV19,-,CASSMGQLQFQDEQYF
TRBV3-1/TRBV3-2,-,CASNGHSSGSGYTF
TRBV30,few,CAWRNRALNTEAFF
TRBV5-6,-,CASSSLRQATYEQYF
TRBV3-1/TRBV3-2,-,CASSQDIASSISSGNTIYF
TRBV18,few,CRQLTGYSNQPQHF
TRBV19,-,CASSVATGDNSPLHF
TRBV11-2,-,CASSRGGGRYNEQFF
TRBV19,few,CASGTTSTGELFF
TRBV2,-,CASSVNRGTDGYTF
TRBV27,-,CASSSPGSRTDTQYF
TRBV7-2,-,CASSLVAGGSEQYF
TRBV2,-,CASIGTGNTEAFF
TRBV27,-,CASSRLSGRIDAGELFF
TRBV5-1,-,CASSRQGAETQYF
TRBV29-1,-,CSVEEAPGQGNYEQYF
TRBV5-6,-,CASSFTGLADYGYTF
TRBV5-1,-,CASSGYSGGRGDEQFF